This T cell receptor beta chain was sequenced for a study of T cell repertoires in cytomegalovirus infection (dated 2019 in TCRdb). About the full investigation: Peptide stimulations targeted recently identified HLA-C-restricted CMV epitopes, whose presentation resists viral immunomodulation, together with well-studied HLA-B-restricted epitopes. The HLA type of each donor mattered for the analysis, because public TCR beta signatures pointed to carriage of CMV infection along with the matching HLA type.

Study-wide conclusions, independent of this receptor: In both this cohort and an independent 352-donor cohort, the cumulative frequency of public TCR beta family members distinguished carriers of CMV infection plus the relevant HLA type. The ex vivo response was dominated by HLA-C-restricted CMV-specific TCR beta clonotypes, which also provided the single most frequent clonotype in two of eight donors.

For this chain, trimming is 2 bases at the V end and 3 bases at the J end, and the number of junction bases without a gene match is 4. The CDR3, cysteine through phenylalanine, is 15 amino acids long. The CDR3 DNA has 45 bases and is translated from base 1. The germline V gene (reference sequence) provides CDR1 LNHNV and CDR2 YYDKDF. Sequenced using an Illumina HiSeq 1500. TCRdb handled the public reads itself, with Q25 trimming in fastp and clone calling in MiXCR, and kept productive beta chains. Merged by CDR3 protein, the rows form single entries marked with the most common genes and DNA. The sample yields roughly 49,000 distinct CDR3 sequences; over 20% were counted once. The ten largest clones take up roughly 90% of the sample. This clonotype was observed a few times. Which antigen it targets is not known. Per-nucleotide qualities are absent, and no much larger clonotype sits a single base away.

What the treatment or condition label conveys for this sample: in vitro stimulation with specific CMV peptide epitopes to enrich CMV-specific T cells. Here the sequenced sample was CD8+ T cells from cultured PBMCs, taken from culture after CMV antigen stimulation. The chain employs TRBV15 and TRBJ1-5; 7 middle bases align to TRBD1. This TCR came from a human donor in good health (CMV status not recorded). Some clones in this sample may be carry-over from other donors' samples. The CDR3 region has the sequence CATSRLGQNNQPQHF. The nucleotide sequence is TGTGCCACCAGCAGATTGGGACAGAACAATCAGCCCCAGCATTTT.